A single T cell receptor (beta chain) is shown here with its context. Its specific antigen is unknown. Base qualities are not provided; no much larger clone lies one nucleotide away. This sample is drawn from a study of cytomegalovirus exposure and HLA in healthy donors (dated by TCRdb to between 2016 and 2019). Some background on the complete study: According to a later analysis, the 120 or so validation repertoires were produced on the same platform as the approximately 690 repertoires of the first cohort. The aim of the study was to test whether cataloging public T cell receptors could identify signatures of past pathogen exposure. A separate validation cohort of 100 to 150 different subjects was used in addition to the roughly 720-subject first cohort. High-throughput TCR immunosequencing, statistical association of individual TCRs with disease status, and machine learning were combined to predict cytomegalovirus infection status.

Separate from the approximately 690-subject first cohort, the validation cohort of about 130 subjects was the group to which the donors belonged. The research as a whole found: The study listed 164 TCR beta chains as associated with cytomegalovirus. It was suggested by the authors that the approach could potentially be generalized to other disease states and immunological phenotypes. Three of the identified cytomegalovirus-associated TCR beta chains were confirmed in vitro to be specific for cytomegalovirus antigens. Most TCR sequences were observed very rarely across donors, whereas some public TCRs were present in many individuals. Of the cluster scores, approximately 95% were above 0 in a later analysis, which found that TCRs clustered in the first cohort also tended to co-occur in the roughly 130 validation repertoires. A later analysis lacked HLA typing for the validation cohort, so it scored co-occurrence in that cohort across all 110 or so repertoires. The classifier was reported to diagnose cytomegalovirus status with high specificity and sensitivity in both the original and validation cohorts.

Inclusive of the bounding cysteine and phenylalanine, the CDR3 is 15 residues long. Kept here is only the CDR3 DNA, which spans 45 bases and is read in frame from base 1. Looking up the germline V gene yields CDR1 MNHEY and CDR2 SVGAGI. Unmatched junction bases come to 8, with V trimmed by 2 bases and J by 15 bases. Library prep was done by the immunoSEQ multiplex PCR assay. Concerning the study's data processing: A statistical classification framework was built to diagnose cytomegalovirus status from the catalog of TCR beta chain sequences. The immuneACCESS repertoire file appears here via TCRdb, limited to in-frame rearrangements. These files lack a portion of the clones; in checked studies, under half of the deficit traces to unresolved V genes, and the cause of the others is not known. Clone size and V and J calls were adopted from that table, with D and trimming inferred from the DNA. The sample profile shows approximately 100,000 clones; roughly 92% of them were found once. 1.1% of the sample goes to the ten largest clones.

Sample: PBMCs. The source is a woman in her 30s in good health and CMV-seropositive. The V gene is TRBV6-5 and the J gene is TRBJ2-1; TRBD2 lines up with 15 middle nucleotides. The base sequence is TGTGCCAGCAGTTACGGGACTAGCGGGAGGTCCAGGCCGTTCTTC. This yields the protein CASSYGTSGRSRPFF.